A selection of T cell receptor beta chains follows, all from one sample in a study of T-cell reconstitution after alpha-beta-depleted transplantation in children. Using its own MiXCR run on the PCR reads, TCRdb lists one record per CDR3 protein. The data hold a few hundred thousand distinct CDR3 sequences, with around 13% observed a single time. This specimen was PBMCs, mostly from graft donor cells, taken 360 days after TCRalphabeta/CD19-depleted stem cell transplant. Receptors originate from a male patient younger than 18 who had a stem cell transplant for acute myeloid leukemia, so the T cells may come from the graft donor. Both conserved end residues are part of each CDR3. D genes are given only for firm matches. The listing skips clone size in some rows; elsewhere it reads once, few, many or a size class.

d_call: .; j_call: TRBJ2-3; clone_size: few; v_call: TRBV15; cdr3_aa: CATSSRLGDTQYF; cdr3_nt: TGTGCCACCAGCAGTAGACTGGGGGATACGCAGTATTTT
d_call: .; j_call: TRBJ1-6; clone_size: many; v_call: TRBV27; cdr3_aa: CASSLLIPRGGRNSPLHF; cdr3_nt: TGTGCCAGCAGTTTACTTATTCCCAGGGGTGGTCGGAATTCACCCCTCCACTTT
d_call: .; j_call: TRBJ1-2; clone_size: .; v_call: TRBV20-1; cdr3_aa: CSARDRKGYSYGYTF; cdr3_nt: TGCAGTGCTAGAGATCGGAAGGGTTACTCCTATGGCTACACCTTC
d_call: TRBD2; j_call: TRBJ2-7; clone_size: few; v_call: TRBV29-1; cdr3_aa: CSVLSGISQYEQYF; cdr3_nt: TGCAGCGTCCTTAGCGGGATTAGTCAGTACGAGCAGTACTTC
d_call: TRBD1; j_call: TRBJ2-1; clone_size: few; v_call: TRBV7-2; cdr3_aa: CASSLGQGVGNEQFF; cdr3_nt: TGTGCCAGCAGCCTGGGACAGGGTGTGGGTAATGAGCAGTTCTTC
d_call: TRBD2; j_call: TRBJ2-2; clone_size: .; v_call: TRBV7-7; cdr3_aa: CASSEALATGELFF; cdr3_nt: TGTGCTAGCAGCGAAGCACTAGCGACCGGGGAGCTGTTTTTT
d_call: .; j_call: TRBJ2-3; clone_size: .; v_call: TRBV7-2; cdr3_aa: CASSLAGRFTDTQYF; cdr3_nt: TGTGCCAGCAGCTTAGCGGGAAGGTTCACAGATACGCAGTATTTT
d_call: TRBD1; j_call: TRBJ1-1; clone_size: few; v_call: TRBV20-1; cdr3_aa: CSGQGDTEAFF; cdr3_nt: TGCAGTGGCCAGGGGGACACTGAAGCTTTCTTT
d_call: .; j_call: TRBJ2-2; clone_size: few; v_call: TRBV27; cdr3_aa: CASSLLGPYTGELFF; cdr3_nt: TGTGCCAGCAGTTTACTGGGACCCTACACCGGGGAGCTGTTTTTT
d_call: TRBD1; j_call: TRBJ2-3; clone_size: few; v_call: TRBV20-1; cdr3_aa: CSAHGQASTDTQYF; cdr3_nt: TGCAGTGCTCATGGACAGGCTAGCACAGATACGCAGTATTTT
d_call: .; j_call: TRBJ2-1; clone_size: .; v_call: TRBV20-1; cdr3_aa: CSASMGVSSYNEQFF; cdr3_nt: TGCAGTGCTAGTATGGGGGTGAGCTCCTACAATGAGCAGTTCTTC
d_call: .; j_call: TRBJ1-6; clone_size: .; v_call: TRBV20-1; cdr3_aa: CSARDQDSYNSPLHF; cdr3_nt: TGCAGTGCTAGAGATCAAGACAGTTATAATTCACCCCTCCACTTT
d_call: .; j_call: TRBJ1-3; clone_size: few; v_call: TRBV6-5; cdr3_aa: CASSSTPPGSSGNTIYF; cdr3_nt: TGTGCCAGCAGTTCCACCCCACCTGGGTCCTCTGGAAACACCATATATTTT
d_call: TRBD2; j_call: TRBJ2-2; clone_size: many; v_call: TRBV29-1; cdr3_aa: CSVGVAGPNTGELFF; cdr3_nt: TGCAGCGTGGGGGTAGCGGGCCCGAACACCGGGGAGCTGTTTTTT
d_call: .; j_call: TRBJ2-2; clone_size: many; v_call: TRBV20-1; cdr3_aa: CSARAAGANTGELFF; cdr3_nt: TGCAGTGCTAGAGCGGCAGGGGCGAACACCGGGGAGCTGTTTTTT
d_call: .; j_call: TRBJ2-3; clone_size: .; v_call: TRBV12-3/TRBV12-4; cdr3_aa: CASRPGTPRGISTDTQYF; cdr3_nt: TGTGCCAGCAGACCTGGGACTCCCCGGGGCATCAGCACAGATACGCAGTATTTT
d_call: TRBD1; j_call: TRBJ1-5; clone_size: .; v_call: TRBV9; cdr3_aa: CASSVDSTGDQPQHF; cdr3_nt: TGTGCCAGCAGCGTAGATTCGACAGGGGATCAGCCCCAGCATTTT
d_call: .; j_call: TRBJ2-1; clone_size: .; v_call: TRBV9; cdr3_aa: CASSVSWSGSGSHEQFF; cdr3_nt: TGTGCCAGCAGCGTATCGTGGAGTGGTTCTGGGAGCCATGAGCAGTTCTTC
d_call: TRBD1; j_call: TRBJ1-1; clone_size: many; v_call: TRBV20-1; cdr3_aa: CSARDLRTGEDTEAFF; cdr3_nt: TGCAGTGCTAGAGATCTGAGGACAGGGGAGGACACTGAAGCTTTCTTT
d_call: .; j_call: TRBJ2-1; clone_size: few; v_call: TRBV20-1; cdr3_aa: CSARVPAPRGNEQFF; cdr3_nt: TGCAGTGCTAGAGTCCCAGCTCCTAGGGGCAATGAGCAGTTCTTC
d_call: TRBD2; j_call: TRBJ2-1; clone_size: few; v_call: TRBV7-8; cdr3_aa: CASGPLAGGLDNEQFF; cdr3_nt: TGTGCCAGCGGGCCCCTAGCGGGAGGCTTAGACAATGAGCAGTTCTTC
d_call: .; j_call: TRBJ1-4; clone_size: .; v_call: TRBV4-2; cdr3_aa: CASSQDWGRGDEKLFF; cdr3_nt: TGTGCCAGCAGCCAAGATTGGGGAAGGGGCGACGAAAAACTGTTTTTT
d_call: .; j_call: TRBJ2-1; clone_size: .; v_call: TRBV4-3; cdr3_aa: CASSRERLSYNEQFF; cdr3_nt: TGCGCCAGCAGCCGGGAGCGTCTCTCCTACAATGAGCAGTTCTTC
d_call: TRBD2; j_call: TRBJ2-1; clone_size: many; v_call: TRBV11-3; cdr3_aa: CASSPTSGRYEQFF; cdr3_nt: TGTGCCAGCAGCCCGACTAGCGGGAGGTATGAGCAGTTCTTC
d_call: TRBD2; j_call: TRBJ2-7; clone_size: many; v_call: TRBV3-1; cdr3_aa: CASSLSPGLATYEQYF; cdr3_nt: TGTGCCAGCAGCCTGTCTCCGGGACTAGCGACCTACGAGCAGTACTTC
d_call: TRBD1; j_call: TRBJ2-1; clone_size: .; v_call: TRBV23-1; cdr3_aa: CAWGRGGPLNEQFF; cdr3_nt: TGCGCCTGGGGGCGAGGGGGCCCCCTCAATGAGCAGTTCTTC
d_call: TRBD1; j_call: TRBJ1-2; clone_size: .; v_call: TRBV20-1; cdr3_aa: CSVKRTGVYGYTF; cdr3_nt: TGCAGTGTTAAGAGGACAGGCGTCTATGGCTACACCTTC
d_call: .; j_call: TRBJ2-2; clone_size: few; v_call: TRBV19; cdr3_aa: CATSGGGRRRANTGELFF; cdr3_nt: TGTGCCACCTCGGGAGGGGGCCGCCGGCGGGCGAACACCGGGGAGCTGTTTTTT
d_call: .; j_call: TRBJ2-2; clone_size: few; v_call: TRBV12-3/TRBV12-4; cdr3_aa: CASSFVIGEGSGTGELFF; cdr3_nt: TGTGCCAGCAGTTTTGTTATAGGGGAAGGCAGTGGCACCGGGGAGCTGTTTTTT
d_call: .; j_call: TRBJ1-4; clone_size: .; v_call: TRBV29-1; cdr3_aa: CSVATGLNEKLFF; cdr3_nt: TGCAGCGTTGCCACAGGGCTTAATGAAAAACTGTTTTTT
d_call: TRBD1; j_call: TRBJ1-1; clone_size: many; v_call: TRBV18; cdr3_aa: CASSPGQGNTEAFF; cdr3_nt: TGTGCCAGCTCACCGGGACAGGGGAACACTGAAGCTTTCTTT
d_call: TRBD1; j_call: TRBJ1-4; clone_size: few; v_call: TRBV28; cdr3_aa: CASRSDRGFEKLFF; cdr3_nt: TGTGCCAGCCGATCCGACAGGGGATTCGAAAAACTGTTTTTT
d_call: TRBD2; j_call: TRBJ2-2; clone_size: .; v_call: TRBV5-1; cdr3_aa: CASVAGANTGELFF; cdr3_nt: TGCGCCAGTGTAGCGGGAGCGAACACCGGGGAGCTGTTTTTT
d_call: .; j_call: TRBJ1-2; clone_size: .; v_call: TRBV29-1; cdr3_aa: CTIDGGHGYTF; cdr3_nt: TGCACCATAGACGGGGGTCATGGCTACACCTTC
d_call: .; j_call: TRBJ2-3; clone_size: many; v_call: TRBV29-1; cdr3_aa: CSVATGHQYF; cdr3_nt: TGCAGCGTTGCGACGGGACATCAGTATTTT
d_call: .; j_call: TRBJ2-1; clone_size: many; v_call: TRBV7-8; cdr3_aa: CASSLAEGVSYNEQFF; cdr3_nt: TGTGCCAGCAGCTTAGCGGAAGGGGTGTCCTACAATGAGCAGTTCTTC
d_call: .; j_call: TRBJ2-2; clone_size: .; v_call: TRBV18; cdr3_aa: CASSPTGGELFF; cdr3_nt: TGTGCCAGCTCACCGACTGGAGGGGAGCTGTTTTTT
d_call: TRBD1; j_call: TRBJ2-6; clone_size: .; v_call: TRBV11-2; cdr3_aa: CASSFGPTGVSGANVLTF; cdr3_nt: TGTGCCAGCAGCTTCGGTCCGACAGGGGTTTCTGGGGCCAACGTCCTGACTTTC
d_call: TRBD2; j_call: TRBJ2-1; clone_size: .; v_call: TRBV12-3/TRBV12-4; cdr3_aa: CASSFGTMTEQFF; cdr3_nt: TGTGCCAGCAGTTTTGGGACTATGACTGAGCAGTTCTTC
d_call: .; j_call: TRBJ2-3; clone_size: few; v_call: TRBV6-2/TRBV6-3; cdr3_aa: CASIKGHRTDTQYF; cdr3_nt: TGTGCCAGCATTAAGGGACACCGCACAGATACGCAGTATTTT
d_call: TRBD1; j_call: TRBJ1-3; clone_size: few; v_call: TRBV10-2; cdr3_aa: CASTEDDRAPSGNTIYF; cdr3_nt: TGCGCCAGCACCGAGGATGACAGGGCTCCCTCTGGAAACACCATATATTTT
d_call: .; j_call: TRBJ2-1; clone_size: few; v_call: TRBV9; cdr3_aa: CASSVEGHKQFF; cdr3_nt: TGTGCCAGCAGCGTAGAGGGTCATAAGCAGTTCTTC
d_call: .; j_call: TRBJ2-7; clone_size: .; v_call: TRBV20-1; cdr3_aa: CSARDGRKRVPYEQYF; cdr3_nt: TGCAGTGCTAGAGATGGCCGTAAAAGGGTCCCCTACGAGCAGTACTTC
d_call: TRBD2; j_call: TRBJ2-5; clone_size: .; v_call: TRBV12-3/TRBV12-4; cdr3_aa: CASRTSQIGGETQYF; cdr3_nt: TGTGCCAGCAGGACTAGCCAAATCGGCGGGGAGACCCAGTACTTC
d_call: .; j_call: TRBJ2-7; clone_size: .; v_call: TRBV6-2/TRBV6-3; cdr3_aa: CASSYSISRGIFYEQYF; cdr3_nt: TGTGCCAGCAGTTACTCGATATCCAGGGGAATCTTCTACGAGCAGTACTTC
d_call: .; j_call: TRBJ2-1; clone_size: .; v_call: TRBV12-3/TRBV12-4; cdr3_aa: CASSSDTGYGNNEQFF; cdr3_nt: TGTGCCAGCAGCTCGGATACAGGGTACGGGAACAATGAGCAGTTCTTC